This T cell receptor (beta chain) originates from a study of blood T cell repertoires in COVID-19. Study-wide background: Researchers got acute and convalescent COVID-19 samples from the United States, Italy and Spain.

Assay used: immunoSEQ multiplex PCR; TCRdb lists only in-frame clones, some missing. The sample contains hundreds of thousands of clones, approximately 90% of which appear only once. Trimming at V came to 1 base and at J to 4 bases, leaving 6 bases not matched to a gene. This CDR3 has 15 residues. The germline V gene has CDR1 KGHSH and CDR2 LQKENI. The TCR sequence derives from a man between 40 and 49 years old with acute or convalescent COVID-19. V and J are TRBV18 and TRBJ1-1, with 7 bases that match TRBD1. The specimen was peripheral blood. The CDR3 coding sequence is TGTGCCAGCTCACCACAGGGGGCGAGGGGCACTGAAGCTTTCTTT. Its translation: CASSPQGARGTEAFF.